These 8 T cell receptor beta chains were sequenced from one sample in a study of blood T cell repertoires in COVID-19. This table comes from immunoSEQ multiplex PCR, and its TCRdb copy is limited to in-frame clones, with some not included. In the table there are 75,000 to 100,000 clones, 70% to 90% of which are singletons. Sample: peripheral blood. The receptor set was obtained from an older man with acute or convalescent COVID-19.

The CDR3 coding sequence is TGTGCCAGCAGCTTGCGGGGGTGGCGGGGTCAGCCCCAGCATTTT. Protein: CASSLRGWRGQPQHF. The chain links TRBV5-8 to TRBJ1-5; possible D gene TRBD1, 5 bases. The CDR3 sequence is 15 residues long. V lost 1 base, J lost 6 bases, and 14 bases lay in between. The germline CDR1 and CDR2 sequences are SGHTS and YDEGEE. Based on the CDR3 plus reference TRBV5-8 and TRBJ1-5, the full variable domain is EAGVTQSPTHLIKTRGQQATLRCSPISGHTSVYWYQQALGLGLQFLLWYDEGEERNRGNFPPRFSGRQFPNYSSELNVNALELEDSALYLCASSLRGWRGQPQHFGDGTRLSIL.

The chain carries TRBV27 and TRBJ1-1, with 12 nucleotides matching TRBD1. This CDR3 has 17 residues. V was pared by 2 bases and J by 4 bases, with 8 bases of the junction left unmatched. CDR1 is MNHEY, CDR2 SMNVEV, per germline (reference sequence). The CDR3 is CASSLKRPGQGATEAFF. The CDR3 coding sequence is TGTGCCAGCAGTTTAAAGCGTCCGGGACAGGGGGCCACTGAAGCTTTCTTT.

The chain recombines TRBV5-1 with TRBJ1-1; weak D call: TRBD1 (5 bases). The germline gives CDR1 SGHRS, CDR2 YFSETQ. The CDR3 consists of 16 residues. Trimming left V 5 bases short and J 0 bases short, with 17 bases between. CDR3 in DNA: TGCGCCAGCAGTAGGGGAATAGGGTTGGTGAACACTGAAGCTTTCTTT. Residues: CASSRGIGLVNTEAFF.

This clone was detected only once. This chain connects TRBV5-5 to TRBJ2-7, with D hard to call. The CDR3 is 14 amino acids. The germline V gene has CDR1 SGHKS and CDR2 YYEKEE (reference sequence). V gave up 4 bases and J gave up 0 bases, with 11 bases separating them. The CDR3 coding sequence is TGTGCCAGCAGCGCAAGAGACACCTCCTACGAGCAGTACTTC. Its translation is CASSARDTSYEQYF.

DNA of the CDR3: TGTGCCAGCAGTGAAGTGAGTTTACAGGGCTTTTCAACCTACGAGCAGTACTTC. Translating gives CASSEVSLQGFSTYEQYF. The chain recombines TRBV6-1 with TRBJ2-7, with D tentatively TRBD1 (6 bases). Trimming left V 1 base short and J 2 bases short, with 21 bases between. Germline V gives CDR1 MNHNS, CDR2 SASEGT. The CDR3 spans 18 residues.

The V gene is TRBV2, the J gene TRBJ1-3; weak D call: TRBD1 (6 bases). Per the germline V gene, CDR1 is SNHLY and CDR2 is FYNNEI. There are 13 residues in the CDR3. V was cut by 9 bases and J by 1 base, with 10 bases left in between. The CDR3 loop reads CARGRGSGNTIYF. The CDR3 DNA follows: TGTGCCAGGGGCAGGGGTTCTGGAAACACCATATATTTT.

This chain connects TRBV2 to TRBJ2-7; D may be TRBD2 (7 bases). This CDR3 has 14 amino acids. V was cut by 4 bases and J by 6 bases, with 16 bases left in between. Germline values: CDR1 SNHLY, CDR2 FYNNEI. The CDR3 sequence: CASSVGRGGVEQYF. CDR3 nucleotide sequence: TGTGCCAGCAGTGTCGGTAGGGGGGGCGTCGAGCAGTACTTC.

This chain connects TRBV19 to TRBJ1-5; TRBD1 aligns across 7 bases. The CDR3 contains 13 residues. Germline CDR1 and CDR2: LNHDA and SQIVND (reference sequence). Trimming cost V 3 bases and J 7 bases; bases outside gene matches: 3. CDR3 sequence: CASSIGQVQPQHF. The DNA for the CDR3 is TGTGCCAGTAGTATCGGACAGGTCCAGCCCCAGCATTTT.